What follows is one T cell receptor (beta chain) and its context. Its matching antigen is unknown. Primed by a sample-barcoded 5' primer and a J-beta primer mix, a second PCR proceeded for about 6 to 12 cycles. TCRdb fed the 5' RACE reads into MiXCR, producing one record per CDR3 protein. The data contain fewer than 900,000 distinct CDR3 sequences, approximately 49% of them seen just once; the ten biggest clones take up under 35%. This sample stems from a study of blood T cells in healthy people across ages. Findings and limits, study-wide: With age, beta diversity per million T cells declined roughly linearly, significantly by around 43.

The CDR3 is made up of 15 amino acids. Trimming shortened V by 3 bases and J by 4 bases, and 19 bases separated the two germline ends. CDR1 and CDR2 (germline): DFQATT, SNEGSKA (reference sequence). This chain joins TRBV20-1 and TRBJ2-7; D is tentatively TRBD1 or TRBD2 (5 bases each). Sequencing was performed on blood. The source of this sequence is an older woman in good health. CDR3 sequence (DNA): TGCAGTGCTAGCATTAGGGGAGCGTTGGCGTACGAGCAGTACTTC. Protein sequence: CSASIRGALAYEQYF.